The clone carrying this TCR beta chain was seen just once. Some clones are missing from TCRdb's copy, which holds only in-frame ones; the method was immunoSEQ multiplex PCR. The sample has around 940,000 clones, about 80% seen once. This sample is part of a study of shared clonotypes between healthy human individuals. The CDR3 length is 13 residues. Between the trimmed V and J ends, which lost 5 bases and 5 bases, there was a span of 9 bases. Germline V gene data show CDR1 as SGHVS and CDR2 as FQNEAQ. Into CD45RA+ naive and CD45RA-negative memory subsets, the CD4+ cells were split. The sequencing sample was made of memory CD4+ T cells sorted from blood. Sample subset: CD45RA-negative fraction. The receptor's source is a man aged 18 to 29 in good health. V is TRBV7-8 and J is TRBJ2-2; D not certain. The CDR3 reads CASSPIRTGELFF. The CDR3 DNA reads TGTGCCAGCAGCCCAATCCGTACCGGGGAGCTGTTTTTT.